One sample yielded the 32 T cell receptor beta chains listed below, sequenced in a study of neurological immune-mediated disorders. Each CDR3 protein is one row after TCRdb ran MiXCR on the 5' RACE reads. The repertoire includes 55,000 to 70,000 distinct CDR3 sequences, over 10% of them detected once, and approximately 2% sits in the top ten. Material for sequencing was PBMCs. The receptors originated from a man between 60 and 75 years old in good health.

On this clonotype: One junction end disagrees with the germline gene, perhaps due to a read error. CDR3 protein: CASSTRRGDGTDTQYF. DNA of the CDR3: TGTGCAAGCAGCACCCGAAGGGGGGACGGCACAGATACGCAGTATTTT. The chain recombines TRBV9 with TRBJ2-3; either TRBD1 or TRBD2 may fit D (6 bases each). CDR1 and CDR2 (germline): SGDLS, YYNGEE. CDR3 length: 16 residues.

In its sample, this clonotype was seen a few times. This rearrangement joins TRBV20-1 to TRBJ2-5, with TRBD2 matching over 12 bases. This CDR3 has 17 amino acids. Germline V gives CDR1 DFQATT, CDR2 SNEGSKA (reference sequence). V trimming: 0 bases; J trimming: 0 bases; junction bases outside the gene matches: 5. The CDR3 nucleotides read TGCAGTGCTAGAGATCCCCGACTAGCGGGGGACCAAGAGACCCAGTACTTC. Translation gives CSARDPRLAGDQETQYF.

In its sample, this clonotype was seen many times. The chain has TRBV20-1 and TRBJ1-1, with 7 bases aligning to TRBD1. Trimming took 4 bases from V and 1 from J; bases not matched to a gene: 3. Germline V gives CDR1 DFQATT, CDR2 SNEGSKA (reference sequence). This CDR3 has 13 residues. The CDR3 here is CSAKGTANTEAFF. The CDR3 nucleotides are TGCAGTGCTAAGGGGACAGCGAACACTGAAGCTTTCTTT.

At least ten counts were recorded for this clonotype. The chain combines TRBV7-3 with TRBJ2-5, with D perhaps matching TRBD2 (7 bases). Trimming left V 0 bases short and J 2 bases short, with 10 bases between. The CDR3 extends over 15 amino acids. Germline assignment: CDR1 SGHTA and CDR2 FQGTGA. This chain's CDR3 is CASSLTRGPQETQYF. The CDR3, as DNA: TGTGCCAGCAGCTTAACGCGGGGGCCACAAGAGACCCAGTACTTC.

This clonotype came up many times. This chain links TRBV28 with TRBJ2-2, with 11 bases lining up with TRBD2. CDR3 length: 16 residues. CDR1 and CDR2 (germline): MDHEN, SYDVKM. V was pared by 7 bases and J by 4 bases, with 8 bases of the junction left unmatched. The CDR3 here is CASIFSGGASTGELFF. DNA for the CDR3: TGTGCCAGCATCTTTAGCGGGGGGGCCTCCACCGGGGAGCTGTTTTTT.

This clonotype was observed many times. The rearrangement links TRBV5-1 to TRBJ2-1, with TRBD2 matching over 13 bases. The V gene's germline CDR1 is SGHRS and CDR2 YFSETQ. This CDR3 is 15 amino acids long. The trim removed 2 bases at V and 9 bases at J, leaving 5 bases unmatched. The CDR3 bases are TGCGCCAGCAGCTTCGGGACTAGCGGGGACTCTGAGCAGTTCTTC. Translated, it gives CASSFGTSGDSEQFF.

At least ten counts were recorded for this clonotype. The chain couples TRBV7-9 to TRBJ2-5, with TRBD2 matching over 7 bases. CDR1 and CDR2 (germline): SEHNR, FQNEAQ (reference sequence). V shed 1 base, J shed 4 bases, and the junction held 3 bases outside the gene matches. The CDR3 contains 14 residues. The DNA for the CDR3 is TGTGCCAGCAGCTTAGGACTAGCAGGAGAGACCCAGTACTTC. Protein sequence: CASSLGLAGETQYF. Full variable domain (rest looked up from reference TRBV7-9 and TRBJ2-5): DTGVSQNPRHKITKRGQNVTFRCDPISEHNRLYWYRQTLGQGPEFLTYFQNEAQLEKSRLLSDRFSAERPKGSFSTLEIQRTEQGDSAMYLCASSLGLAGETQYFGPGTRLLVL.

This clonotype was seen only a few times. A much larger clone lies a single base off, so this may be a read error. The chain combines TRBV15 with TRBJ2-2; possibly TRBD2 for D (5 bases). Germline V lookup: CDR1 LNHNV, CDR2 YYDKDF (reference sequence). The length of the CDR3 is 15 residues. V dropped 2 bases and J dropped 1 base, with 8 bases sitting between them. The CDR3, as DNA: TGTGCCACCAGCAGAACCGGGGTGAACACCGGGGAGCTGTTTTTT. It yields the protein CATSRTGVNTGELFF. Drawing the rest from reference TRBV15 and TRBJ2-2, the complete variable domain is DAMVIQNPRYQVTQFGKPVTLSCSQTLNHNVMYWYQQKSSQAPKLLFHYYDKDFNNEADTPDNFQSRRPNTSFCFLDIRSPGLGDTAMYLCATSRTGVNTGELFFGEGSRLTVL.

This clonotype appeared many times. V and J are TRBV10-3 and TRBJ1-2; 8 positions agree with TRBD1. From germline, CDR1 is ENHRY and CDR2 SYGVKD. The CDR3 has 15 amino acids. Germline trimming cut 2 bases from V and 4 bases from J; bases unmatched to any gene: 6. CDR3 region: CAISEGQGGSYGYTF. The CDR3 DNA reads TGTGCCATCAGTGAGGGACAGGGTGGGAGCTATGGCTACACCTTC.

This clonotype appeared many times. The CDR3 bases are TGTGTCTCCCGGGGGACCAGTAGGACTGAAGCTTTCTTT. Translated, it gives CVSRGTSRTEAFF. The V call is TRBV6-2 or TRBV6-3, the J call TRBJ1-1; the D gene is possibly TRBD1 (5 bases). Germline CDR1 reads MNHEY; CDR2 reads SVGEGT. The length of the CDR3 is 13 residues.

This clonotype appeared many times. V is TRBV20-1 and J is TRBJ2-3; D gene uncertain. Germline CDR1 DFQATT, CDR2 SNEGSKA (reference sequence). Deletions cut 1 base from V and 0 bases from J, with 14 bases between. The CDR3 totals 16 residues. In nucleotides, the CDR3 is TGCAGTGCTAGAGCTCCTCAAGGCCGAAGCACAGATACGCAGTATTTT. Amino acids: CSARAPQGRSTDTQYF.

The chain links TRBV25-1 to TRBJ2-1; the D is unclear. Deletions cut 3 bases from V and 5 bases from J, with 14 bases between. This CDR3 region has 15 residues. Germline-derived CDR1 and CDR2 are MGHDK and SYGVNS. The CDR3 DNA sequence: TGTGCCAGCAGTGATGGGCAGCGCAGCGACAATGAGCAGTTCTTC. Protein sequence: CASSDGQRSDNEQFF. Filled out from reference TRBV25-1 and TRBJ2-1, the complete variable domain reads EADIYQTPRYLVIGTGKKITLECSQTMGHDKMYWYQQDPGMELHLIHYSYGVNSTEKGDLSSESTVSRIRTEHFPLTLESARPSHTSQYLCASSDGQRSDNEQFFGPGTRLTVL.

This clonotype appeared many times. V gene TRBV5-1 combines with J gene TRBJ2-1, with 11 bases matching TRBD2. Germline CDR1 reads SGHRS; CDR2 reads YFSETQ. Germline trimming cut 0 bases from V and 9 bases from J; bases unmatched to any gene: 5. The CDR3 loop spans 15 amino acids. The CDR3 here is CASSLGGTSGGEQFF. Written as DNA, the CDR3 is TGCGCCAGCAGCTTGGGCGGGACTAGCGGAGGTGAGCAGTTCTTC.

The rearrangement uses TRBV7-9 and TRBJ2-3, with D perhaps TRBD1 or TRBD2 (6 bases each). Germline CDR1 is SEHNR and CDR2 is FQNEAQ (reference sequence). This CDR3 is 14 amino acids long. V was cut by 4 bases and J by 3 bases, with 11 bases left in between. The chain's CDR3 is CASSSGGGTDTQYF. CDR3 DNA sequence: TGTGCCAGCAGCTCCGGGGGCGGGACAGATACGCAGTATTTT.

This clonotype showed up many times. The V and J genes are TRBV20-1 and TRBJ2-2, with D maybe TRBD2 (5 bases). CDR3 length equals 15 residues. Between the trimmed V and J ends, which lost 1 base and 6 bases, there was a span of 15 bases. In germline, CDR1 is DFQATT, CDR2 SNEGSKA (reference sequence). As DNA, the CDR3 is TGCAGTGCTAGAGTTCACGGGGTTCTCTCCGGGGAGCTGTTTTTT. As protein: CSARVHGVLSGELFF.

There are many counts of this clonotype. The chain has TRBV3-1 and TRBJ2-1; D remains ambiguous. The CDR3 covers 12 residues. The germline gives CDR1 LGHDT, CDR2 YNNKEL (reference sequence). The V and J ends lost 1 base and 9 bases respectively, with 7 bases between them. The CDR3 is CASSQVRSEQFF. In nucleotides, the CDR3 is TGTGCCAGCAGCCAAGTTCGGAGTGAGCAGTTCTTC.

This clonotype showed up just a few times. The chain is built from TRBV7-2 and TRBJ2-4; a possible D gene is TRBD1 (5 bases). The V and J ends lost 1 base and 7 bases respectively, with 20 bases between them. Germline CDR1 is SGHTA and CDR2 is FQGNSA. The CDR3 is 17 residues long. DNA for the CDR3: TGTGCCAGCAGCTTAGAAGTTGTGGGGCCCATCTGGAACATTCAGTACTTC. It encodes CASSLEVVGPIWNIQYF.

This clonotype has ten or more counts. The rearrangement uses TRBV2 and TRBJ2-5; D may be TRBD1 or TRBD2 (5 bases each). Germline-derived CDR1 and CDR2 are SNHLY and FYNNEI. The CDR3 is made up of 13 amino acids. Between the trimmed V and J ends, which lost 4 bases and 1 base, there was a span of 7 bases. In DNA, the CDR3 is TGTGCCAGCAGTGGGGACGTCCAAGAGACCCAGTACTTC. This sequence encodes CASSGDVQETQYF.

This clonotype has ten or more counts. The chain is built from TRBV20-1 and TRBJ1-2, with 7 bases identical to TRBD1. The CDR3 has 14 residues. J gave up 5 bases and V 2 bases, and 8 bases lay outside the gene matches. Germline CDR1 DFQATT, CDR2 SNEGSKA (reference sequence). The CDR3 reads CSARKGTVSYGYTF. CDR3 nucleotides: TGCAGTGCTAGAAAAGGGACAGTGTCTTATGGCTACACCTTC.

This clonotype appeared many times. The chain carries TRBV20-1 and TRBJ2-7; D gene ambiguous. The CDR3 totals 14 residues. The V and J ends lost 2 bases and 0 bases respectively, with 11 bases between them. Germline CDR1 and CDR2: DFQATT and SNEGSKA (reference sequence). CDR3 loop: CSARPADISYEQYF. The DNA of the CDR3 is TGCAGTGCTAGACCTGCCGACATCTCCTACGAGCAGTACTTC.

The table lists this clonotype with many counts. The chain couples TRBV28 to TRBJ1-2; a possible D gene is TRBD1 (6 bases). Trimming pared 9 bases from V and 3 bases from J, leaving 17 bases between. Germline V gene lookup returns CDR1 MDHEN and CDR2 SYDVKM. This CDR3 spans 14 amino acids. DNA of the CDR3: TGTGCCAGTGGGGGACAAGGGAGTTACTATGGCTACACCTTC. This translates into CASGGQGSYYGYTF.

This clonotype was counted at least ten times. The chain joins TRBV7-2 to TRBJ2-1; D might be TRBD1 or TRBD2, each matching 6 bases. The V gene lost 5 bases and the J gene lost 6 bases, with 11 bases spanning the gap. The CDR3 spans 13 residues. Germline V gene data show CDR1 as SGHTA and CDR2 as FQGNSA. The CDR3 coding sequence is TGTGCCAGCAGCCGCGGGACAACCAATGAGCAGTTCTTC. Protein sequence: CASSRGTTNEQFF.

This clonotype was seen many times. V is TRBV20-1 and J is TRBJ1-2; D call uncertain. The CDR3 consists of 13 residues. The V gene lost 3 bases and the J gene lost 6 bases, with 14 bases spanning the gap. The V gene's germline CDR1 is DFQATT and CDR2 SNEGSKA (reference sequence). The CDR3 DNA is TGCAGTGCTAGGTCCTCTACGAAGGATGGCTACACCTTC. The encoded protein is CSARSSTKDGYTF.

With regard to this clonotype: This may come from a read error, since a much larger clone is one base off. This chain links TRBV12-3 or TRBV12-4 with TRBJ1-1; unclear D gene. The CDR3 runs to 14 residues. Between the trimmed V and J ends, which lost 6 bases and 0 bases, there was a span of 11 bases. CDR3 residues: CASRTTRLNTEAFF. CDR3 coding DNA: TGTGCCAGCAGGACGACAAGGCTGAACACTGAAGCTTTCTTT.

In its sample, this clonotype was seen many times. The chain couples TRBV12-3 or TRBV12-4 to TRBJ2-2; possibly TRBD1 for D (6 bases). This CDR3 region has 18 residues. V gave up 5 bases and J gave up 3 bases, with 22 bases separating them. CDR3 bases: TGTGCCAGCAGTATGGCCTTGGGGGCCCCCTTCGACACCGGGGAGCTGTTTTTT. It specifies CASSMALGAPFDTGELFF.

This chain joins TRBV5-1 and TRBJ2-2; D may correspond to TRBD1 or TRBD2 (5 bases each). The length of the CDR3 is 15 residues. V was trimmed by 3 bases and J by 2 bases, leaving 11 bases between them. CDR1 is SGHRS, CDR2 YFSETQ, per germline. This CDR3 is CASSSDGANTGELFF. The CDR3 region has the DNA TGCGCCAGCAGCTCGGACGGGGCTAACACCGGGGAGCTGTTTTTT.

This clonotype came up many times. The chain is built from TRBV7-3 and TRBJ2-3, with TRBD2 identical over 7 bases. The CDR3 consists of 15 residues. Germline V gene lookup returns CDR1 SGHTA and CDR2 FQGTGA. The junction had 7 bases not matched to a gene; V was cut back by 6 bases and J by 1 base. CDR3 amino acids: CASSPTSAGTDTQYF. As DNA, the CDR3 is TGTGCCAGCAGTCCTACTAGCGCCGGCACAGATACGCAGTATTTT.

This clonotype was found many times. This sequence joins TRBV12-3 or TRBV12-4 and TRBJ1-2, with D tentatively TRBD1 (6 bases). V was trimmed by 0 bases and J by 5 bases, leaving 13 bases between them. This CDR3 region has 15 residues. The CDR3 loop is CASSLARRGGYGYTF. CDR3 coding DNA: TGTGCCAGCAGTTTAGCGCGGAGGGGGGGTTATGGCTACACCTTC.

This clonotype was picked up many times. The chain carries TRBV7-9 and TRBJ2-7; a weak D match, TRBD1 (6 bases). The CDR3 sequence is 14 residues long. The germline V and J ends were trimmed by 3 bases and 1 base, with 10 bases remaining between them. Germline lookup yields CDR1 SEHNR and CDR2 FQNEAQ (reference sequence). CDR3 in DNA: TGTGCCAGCAGCTTCAGGGGCCAATCCTACGAGCAGTACTTC. Translated, it gives CASSFRGQSYEQYF.

This clonotype appeared many times. The chain employs TRBV29-1 and TRBJ1-1, with D uncertain. The CDR3 has 10 amino acids. The V end was cut by 1 base, the J end by 5 bases, with 2 bases between. CDR1 is SQVTM and CDR2 is ANQGSEA in the germline V gene. The CDR3 region is CSVEGTEAFF. The DNA of the CDR3 is TGCAGCGTTGAAGGGACTGAAGCTTTCTTT.

Comments on this clonotype: One junction end disagrees with the germline gene, perhaps due to a read error. The CDR3 DNA sequence: TGTGCCAGTAGCCTAAAAAGGGATAGGGTCTACGAGCATTACTTC. It translates to CASSLKRDRVYEHYF. The chain carries TRBV14 and TRBJ2-7; D remains unclear. The CDR3 loop spans 15 amino acids. Germline CDR1 reads SGHDN; CDR2 reads FVKESK.

Ten or more counts support this clonotype. The chain combines TRBV29-1 with TRBJ2-7; 11 nucleotides line up with TRBD1. The CDR3 has 12 residues. CDR1 is SQVTM, CDR2 ANQGSEA, per germline. V dropped 7 bases and J dropped 4; count of bases not matched to a gene: 3. CDR3 in amino acids: CSGRDRGYEQYF. DNA for the CDR3: TGCAGCGGCCGGGACAGGGGGTACGAGCAGTACTTC.